The T cell receptor (beta chain) under discussion was sequenced for a study of cytomegalovirus exposure and HLA in healthy donors (dated by TCRdb to the late 2010s). The study in broad terms: An earlier analysis of about 530 of the donors reported approximately 260 Gb of sequence data and 117 million unique TCR beta sequences obtained from some 170 million T cells. Roughly 300 gigabases of sequencing data and around 80 million unique TCR sequences made up an early release that covered 500 to 700 HLA-typed donors. Of the roughly 400 genotyped donors, less than 85% were placed in the genetic ancestry cluster associated with self-reported Caucasian donors. The study aimed to test whether cataloging public T cell receptors could reveal signatures of past pathogen exposure. The study profiled the T cell repertoires of some 610 subjects by immunosequencing and related them to cytomegalovirus serostatus. A separate validation cohort of roughly 130 different subjects was used in addition to the approximately 610-subject first cohort. The study combined high-throughput TCR immunosequencing, statistical association of individual TCRs with disease status, and machine learning to predict cytomegalovirus infection status. In a later analysis, previously published TCR beta repertoires from several hundred donors were re-analyzed and high-resolution HLA genotyping was added so that TCR occurrence patterns could be studied. The later analysis used no new phenotypic data to find candidate immune exposures, relying instead on TCR beta sequences and their occurrence across donors. An earlier analysis of 500 to 650 of the donors applied high-throughput TCR beta sequencing to assess whether each TCR beta V gene segment acted as functional or pseudogenic. Donor age, sex, ethnicity and CMV serostatus were compiled together with the repertoire data. In a later genetic analysis, genome-wide SNP genotypes for about 60% of the 666 donors were used, and that subset was treated as a discovery cohort. Every discovery cohort repertoire had been produced on one sequencing platform. Class I and class II HLA loci were covered by the typing at four-digit resolution. The number of typed donors differed by locus: about 620-640 for A, B, C, DRB1 and DQB1; approximately 520 for DQA1; approximately 610 for DPA1; and around 450 for DPB1. Four or five DR-DQ haplotypes were handled as single units for association and clustering, since linkage in the cohort was strong. Among some 410 genotyped donors of the cohort, an average of about 240,000 unique TCR beta nucleotide sequences was sequenced per donor, of which approximately 19% were non-productive. Points the paper makes about the study in general: A few of the identified cytomegalovirus-associated TCR beta chains were confirmed in vitro to be specific for cytomegalovirus antigens. This cohort had only TCR beta chains sequenced, and the lack of alpha or paired-chain data limited which features could be detected. In a later analysis, TCR association rates were found to vary across HLA loci, with the most associated TCRs seen for DRB1 alleles and the fewest for HLA-C alleles. Immune exposure information for the cohort was limited to CMV serostatus. While some public TCRs were present in many individuals, most TCR sequences turned up only very rarely across donors. A later analysis reported that several top co-occurrence clusters appeared linked to parvovirus B19, influenza, CMV and Epstein-Barr virus. Linkage disequilibrium might explain the correlated functional status among segregating V segments, but an unknown experimental factor could not be excluded. In a later genetic analysis, a missense DCLRE1C variant was associated with V-gene and J-gene trimming of TCR beta chains, and the association was replicated in an independent cohort. In a later genetic analysis, fewer N-insertions in productive TCRs were reported among donors in an Asian-associated ancestry cluster than the roughly 700-donor mean. Strong co-occurrence of HLA alleles, especially DR and DQ, made assigning TCR associations to individual alleles difficult. A later analysis found that HLA-associated TCR beta chains were more clonally expanded and had lower generation probabilities than equally common non-associated chains. Specific HLA alleles were associated with 15,000 to 20,000 TCR beta sequences at a false discovery rate of 0.05 in a later analysis. According to a later analysis, most CMV-associated TCR beta chains appeared to be HLA-restricted, and the HLA associations seemed to be driven largely by CMV exposure. An earlier analysis of roughly 570 of the donors showed that most TCR beta V segments appeared in productive rearrangements either about 90% or about 30% of the time, which broadly matched IMGT annotations. Because counts were too low, more than 15 rarely observed V segments, including chromosome 9 orphons, were excluded from the earlier analysis of 500 to 700 of the donors. The authors suggested that the approach could potentially be generalized to other disease states and immunological phenotypes. The presence/absence analyses assumed that sequencing depth was roughly uniform across donors, and that assumption may not be true. The classifier was reported to diagnose cytomegalovirus status with high specificity and sensitivity in both the original and validation cohorts. Because some donors lacked HLA typing at each locus, the association tests relied only on the typed subset. The study listed 164 TCR beta chains as associated with cytomegalovirus. The sequencing pipeline was judged likely to have produced a cluster of highly shared sequence variants as a technical artifact. A further reported finding was that TCR beta sequences accurately predicted the HLA-A and HLA-B alleles for most subjects in the first cohort. Some IMGT-functional V segments, including TRBV6-2 and TRBV6-3, could not be distinguished by the 87-base-pair reads and were therefore excluded.

The cohort consisted of 650 to 700 healthy bone marrow donors. At the time of sampling, all cohort members were nominally healthy, though unrecorded immune exposures were likely present. The donor tested CMV seropositive, placing the donor among the approximately 310 seropositive members of the cohort. Each donor provided a peripheral blood sample, and peripheral blood mononuclear cells were used for TCR beta sequencing. The Qiagen DNeasy Blood Extraction Kit was used to extract genomic DNA from the blood cell samples. The CDR3 has 15 amino acids, counting the end cysteine and phenylalanine. Of the read, only the CDR3 DNA is kept; its 45 bases are in frame from base 1. CDR1 LNHDA and CDR2 SQIVND were looked up in the germline V gene (reference sequence). The V and J ends are trimmed by 4 bases and 8 bases, leaving 20 bases between them. To prepare the library, the immunoSEQ multiplex PCR assay was applied. For the multiplex PCR, a mixture combining 60 forward primers for TCR Vbeta segments and 13 reverse primers for TCR Jbeta segments was used. The CDR3 region of rearranged TCR beta genes was amplified from genomic DNA with a multiplex PCR assay. Amplified TCR beta libraries were sequenced as 87-base-pair reads on the Illumina HiSeq System. The study's processing was this. A later analysis tallied tens of millions of unique TCR beta chains across the 600 to 700 repertoires, and approximately 12 million of those chains were shared by two or more donors. Raw reads were error-corrected and collapsed into unique sequences with a nearest-neighbor algorithm that merged closely related sequences to remove PCR and sequencing errors. V, D and J gene segments were assigned by aligning CDR3 sequences to IMGT reference sequences. Each retained sequence needed at least a six-nucleotide match to both a V gene segment and a J gene segment. A rearrangement was called productive if the CDR3 had no stop codons and remained in frame with V and J, and every other rearrangement was called non-productive. Following IMGT convention, CDR3 was defined as the stretch from the second conserved V-encoded cysteine up to the conserved J-encoded phenylalanine. The earlier analysis of about 530 of the donors excluded any sequence lacking an unambiguous match to a single V gene segment. In an earlier analysis of 587 of the donors, V segments were called functional above 56.7% productive rearrangements and were called segregating when the between-donor standard deviation exceeded 5%. A statistical classification framework was developed to diagnose cytomegalovirus status using the catalog of TCR beta chain sequences. In a later analysis, TCR nucleotide sequences were compared against IMGT/GENE-DB human TR gene sequences so that V and J genes could be assigned. A later analysis assigned CDR3 sequences and most-parsimonious VDJ recombination scenarios with the TCRdist pipeline. In a later analysis, each TCR beta chain was defined by its CDR3 amino acid sequence together with its V-gene family, and reads lacking a unique V-gene family were excluded. A later analysis removed 550 to 700 highly shared, low-generation-probability nucleotide sequences to deal with suspected cross-contamination and a sequencing artifact. For each public chain, a later analysis derived a clonal expansion index from normalized ranks of inferred template counts within each repertoire. Generation probabilities in a later analysis came from a VDJ recombination model fitted to out-of-frame rearrangements, and those results were checked against IGoR. A later analysis scored TCR-TCR, TCR-HLA and TCR-CMV co-occurrence with hypergeometric tests, applying a repertoire-size bias correction to TCR pairs. A later analysis estimated false discovery rates by permuting HLA or CMV assignments 20 times. A later analysis grouped co-occurring TCRs with DBSCAN, adding TCRdist sequence similarity when clustering within HLA-allele-positive subsets. Repertoires with fewer than 30,000 or more than 120,000 public chains were left out of co-occurrence clustering, as were four to six repertoires with anomalous nucleotide sharing. TCRdb provides this immuneACCESS table in a form limited to in-frame rearrangements. Some clones are lacking; in checked studies, under half of them reflect an unresolved V gene, and why the rest are absent is not known. V and J calls and clone size are given by that table; D and trimming were obtained from the DNA. This sample comprises some 200,000 clones, approximately 85% of them detected only once. In total, the top ten clones hold approximately 1.5% of the sample.

To note about this clone: The target of this receptor is not known. Base qualities are not provided; no much larger clone lies one nucleotide away.

This sequence was found in a girl aged 10-17 years in good health and CMV-seropositive. The source material was PBMCs. The rearranged segments are TRBV19 and TRBJ1-2; perhaps TRBD1 is the D gene, with 6 bases matching. CDR3 sequence: CASSTAPGGGGGYTF. The DNA sequence is TGTGCCAGTAGTACAGCTCCCGGGGGAGGGGGAGGCTACACCTTC.